Below are 22 T cell receptor beta chains sequenced from a single sample in a study of T cells in Graves' hyperthyroidism and ophthalmopathy. TCR beta CDR3 region amplification was performed from RNA transcripts. When the TCR CDR3 underwent first-round RT-PCR, the HTBI primer set was used. From the multiplex PCR reads, TCRdb called clonotypes with MiXCR, one entry per CDR3 protein. Among more than 550,000 distinct CDR3 sequences listed, around 20% were seen once. Sequenced input: blood. The receptors come from a woman aged 50 to 60 with Graves' hyperthyroidism that later progressed to Graves' ophthalmopathy.

In this sample, this clonotype turned up a few times. This chain uses TRBV3-1 with TRBJ1-2; D is possibly TRBD1 (6 bases). V lost 4 bases and J lost 5, with 17 bases in between. CDR1 is LGHDT and CDR2 is YNNKEL in the germline V gene (reference sequence). The CDR3 is 15 residues long. The CDR3 spells CASSPRGLSRYGYTF. Written as DNA, the CDR3 is TGTGCCAGCAGCCCACGGGGGCTCTCTAGGTATGGCTACACCTTC. The whole variable domain, filled in from reference TRBV3-1 and TRBJ1-2, reads DTAVSQTPKYLVTQMGNDKSIKCEQNLGHDTMYWYKQDSKKFLKIMFSYNNKELIINETVPNRFSPKSPDKAHLNLHINSLELGDSAVYFCASSPRGLSRYGYTFGSGTRLTVV.

The genes are TRBV5-1 and TRBJ1-1; the D is unclear. Trimming cost V 0 bases and J 0 bases, with 6 bases left between them. The CDR3 length is 14 residues. In germline, CDR1 is SGHRS, CDR2 YFSETQ. This chain's CDR3 is CASSLEAVNTEAFF. The CDR3 DNA sequence: TGCGCCAGCAGCTTGGAGGCGGTGAACACTGAAGCTTTCTTT.

In its sample, this clonotype was seen many times. This chain uses TRBV7-8 with TRBJ2-5; no clear D gene. The CDR3 length is 14 residues. Looked up from germline, CDR1 is SGHVS and CDR2 is FQNEAQ. The V gene lost 2 bases and the J gene lost 3 bases, with 10 bases spanning the gap. The CDR3 loop is CASSLTLGEETQYF. The CDR3 nucleotides are TGTGCCAGCAGCTTAACCCTCGGCGAAGAGACCCAGTACTTC.

The chain has TRBV6-5 and TRBJ1-2, with TRBD1 identical over 8 bases. With V trimmed by 4 bases and J by 3 bases, 7 bases remained unmatched. This CDR3 has 15 amino acids. The germline gives CDR1 MNHEY, CDR2 SVGAGI. Here the CDR3 reads CASSFAPGGDYGYTF. The CDR3 DNA is TGTGCCAGCAGTTTCGCCCCAGGGGGCGACTATGGCTACACCTTC.

This clonotype was seen ten or more times. V usage is TRBV7-6 and J usage is TRBJ2-7; TRBD1 might be the D (6 bases). The V gene's germline CDR1 is SGHVS and CDR2 FNYEAQ. V shed 4 bases and J shed 2 bases, with 12 bases lying between them. The CDR3 length is 14 residues. Here the CDR3 reads CASSSLQGPYEQYF. The CDR3 nucleotides read TGTGCCAGCAGCTCCCTACAGGGTCCCTACGAGCAGTACTTC.

This clonotype was detected only a few times. A single base separates this from a much larger clone, so it may be a read error. The chain recombines TRBV18 with TRBJ2-3, with D perhaps being TRBD1 or TRBD2 (5 bases each). Germline V gene data show CDR1 as KGHSH and CDR2 as LQKENI. This CDR3 comprises 15 residues. The CDR3 region has the DNA TGTGCCGGCTCCCCTCGGGACCGAAGCACAGATACGCAGTATTTT. This gives the protein CAGSPRDRSTDTQYF.

This rearrangement joins TRBV13 to TRBJ1-2, with unresolved D. Germline V gives CDR1 PRHDT, CDR2 FYEKMQ (reference sequence). V lost 5 bases, J lost 6 bases, and 16 bases lay in between. The CDR3 runs to 14 residues. The CDR3 region has the DNA TGTGCCAGCAGCCACCTCTTTCCTTTAGATGGCTACACCTTC. This translates into CASSHLFPLDGYTF. Together with reference TRBV13 and TRBJ1-2, the CDR3 gives the full variable domain: AAGVIQSPRHLIKEKRETATLKCYPIPRHDTVYWYQQGPGQDPQFLISFYEKMQSDKGSIPDRFSAQQFSDYHSELNMSSLELGDSALYFCASSHLFPLDGYTFGSGTRLTVV.

There are many counts of this clonotype. J is TRBJ2-2 and V is TRBV12-3 or TRBV12-4; D is perhaps TRBD1 (7 bases). V was cut by 3 bases and J by 7 bases, with 12 bases left in between. CDR3 length: 14 amino acids. CDR3 region: CASSFTRGDGELFF. CDR3 DNA sequence: TGTGCCAGCAGTTTTACCAGGGGGGACGGGGAGCTGTTTTTT.

This clonotype has a count of ten or more. This chain connects TRBV12-3 or TRBV12-4 to TRBJ1-4, with 7 bases aligning to TRBD1. Trimming removed 3 bases from V and 8 bases from J; junction bases left unmatched: 12. This CDR3 is 16 amino acids long. CDR3: CASSLGIDRVREKLFF. DNA for the CDR3: TGTGCCAGCAGTTTGGGAATCGACAGGGTTCGGGAAAAACTGTTTTTT.

As for this clonotype: Just one base apart from a much larger clone, this may be a read error. The genes are TRBV20-1 and TRBJ2-7; 9 bases are shared with TRBD1. The trim removed 5 bases at V and 2 bases at J, leaving 7 bases unmatched. The CDR3 loop spans 14 amino acids. From germline, CDR1 is DFQATT and CDR2 SNEGSKA (reference sequence). The CDR3 protein is CSARGTGSPYEQYF. DNA of the CDR3: TGCAGTGCTCGCGGGACAGGGAGCCCCTACGAGCAGTACTTC.

This chain uses TRBV5-1 with TRBJ2-5, with D perhaps TRBD1 (6 bases). The V gene lost 0 bases and the J gene lost 5 bases, with 14 bases spanning the gap. Per the germline V gene, CDR1 is SGHRS and CDR2 is YFSETQ. This CDR3 has 15 amino acids. CDR3 residues: CASSLGVGGFETQYF. The CDR3 DNA reads TGCGCCAGCAGCTTGGGTGTAGGGGGATTCGAGACCCAGTACTTC.

A word on this clonotype: Just one base apart from a much larger clone, this may be a read error. The rearrangement joins TRBV20-1 to TRBJ2-3; D uncertain. The CDR3 covers 13 residues. Trimming took off 1 base at V and 5 bases at J, with 10 bases between the two ends. Germline V gene data show CDR1 as DFQATT and CDR2 as SNEGSKA (reference sequence). CDR3 in DNA: TGCAGTGCTAGAGCGGCAGCCGGAGATACGCAGTATTTT. This encodes CSARAAAGDTQYF.

This clonotype was observed many times. The rearrangement joins TRBV6-1 to TRBJ1-1; D remains ambiguous. V lost 5 bases and J lost 5, with 12 bases in between. The CDR3 length is 13 residues. Looked up from germline, CDR1 is MNHNS and CDR2 is SASEGT. CDR3 in amino acids: CASSLRERTEAFF. The CDR3 DNA follows: TGTGCCAGCAGTTTGAGGGAGCGGACTGAAGCTTTCTTT.

There are a few counts of this clonotype. The J gene is TRBJ1-4, the V gene TRBV15; D uncertain. The germline CDR1 and CDR2 sequences are LNHNV and YYDKDF (reference sequence). Trimming took 7 bases from V and 5 from J, leaving 17 bases between them. The CDR3 consists of 15 residues. This CDR3 is CATTPNGERNEKLFF. CDR3 DNA: TGTGCCACCACCCCGAATGGGGAAAGAAATGAAAAACTGTTTTTT.

V gene TRBV14 combines with J gene TRBJ2-7, with a weak D call TRBD2 (6 bases). The germline V gene has CDR1 SGHDN and CDR2 FVKESK. Trimming cost V 3 bases and J 3 bases, with 21 bases left between them. There are 17 residues in the CDR3. CDR3 residues: CASSQWVGTGRVYEQYF. The CDR3 DNA reads TGTGCCAGCAGCCAGTGGGTCGGGACTGGAAGGGTCTACGAGCAGTACTTC.

Ten or more counts support this clonotype. The J gene is TRBJ2-7, the V gene TRBV3-1, with D possibly being TRBD2 (6 bases). Trimming stripped 2 bases from V and 4 bases from J, with 12 bases between. This CDR3 has 14 amino acids. Germline CDR1 reads LGHDT; CDR2 reads YNNKEL (reference sequence). CDR3 DNA: TGTGCCAGCAGCCAAATCCCCGGGAGTTACGAGCAGTACTTC. Amino acids: CASSQIPGSYEQYF.

As concerns this clonotype: This may be a read error: a much more frequent sequence differs by one nucleotide. The V and J genes are TRBV12-3 or TRBV12-4 and TRBJ1-1; no firm D call. V lost 1 base and J 3 bases, leaving 18 bases between the germline ends. The CDR3 sequence is 17 residues long. The CDR3 is CASSLVSWVHGDTEAFF. The CDR3 DNA follows: TGTGCCAGCAGTTTAGTCTCTTGGGTCCATGGGGACACTGAAGCTTTCTTT.

The gene calls are TRBV5-6 and TRBJ2-5; weak D call: TRBD2 (6 bases). The CDR3 covers 14 residues. Trimming removed 2 bases at V and 0 bases at J, with 8 bases between. Per germline, CDR1 SGHDT and CDR2 YYEEEE. CDR3 bases: TGTGCCAGCAGCTTTGCGGGGAACCAAGAGACCCAGTACTTC. This translates into CASSFAGNQETQYF.

This clonotype was picked up a small number of times. This rearrangement joins TRBV12-3 or TRBV12-4 to TRBJ1-2; a possible D gene is TRBD1 (6 bases). This CDR3 has 15 amino acids. V was cut by 1 base and J by 4 bases, with 13 bases left in between. CDR3 bases: TGTGCCAGCAGTTTAGGAGGGGGTTTCGTCTATGGCTACACCTTC. Translated, it gives CASSLGGGFVYGYTF.

In its sample, this clonotype was seen many times. J is TRBJ2-1 and V is TRBV2, with TRBD2 matching 7 bases. The CDR3 runs to 16 residues. The V segment lost 2 bases and the J segment 6 bases; nucleotides outside the gene matches: 10. The germline CDR1 and CDR2 sequences are SNHLY and FYNNEI. The CDR3: CASSEMGLSIGNEQFF. CDR3 nucleotides: TGTGCCAGCAGTGAAATGGGACTAAGCATTGGCAATGAGCAGTTCTTC.

This clonotype occurred many times. The chain joins TRBV2 to TRBJ1-2, with D possibly TRBD1 on 5 matching bases. The germline V and J ends were trimmed by 7 bases and 9 bases, with 15 bases remaining between them. The CDR3 consists of 12 residues. Germline V gene sequence: CDR1 SNHLY, CDR2 FYNNEI. Here the CDR3 DNA reads TGTGCCAGCATGGGGGGGGATCTGAGCTACACCTTC. Its translation: CASMGGDLSYTF.

The V gene is TRBV12-3 or TRBV12-4, the J gene TRBJ2-2; 7 bases are shared with TRBD2. The CDR3 totals 17 residues. With 5 bases clipped from V and 0 bases from J, the junction kept 9 bases outside the gene matches. CDR3 nucleotide sequence: TGTGCCAGCAGTGTCGAGGCGGGGGTCGCGAACACCGGGGAGCTGTTTTTT. Translating it yields CASSVEAGVANTGELFF.